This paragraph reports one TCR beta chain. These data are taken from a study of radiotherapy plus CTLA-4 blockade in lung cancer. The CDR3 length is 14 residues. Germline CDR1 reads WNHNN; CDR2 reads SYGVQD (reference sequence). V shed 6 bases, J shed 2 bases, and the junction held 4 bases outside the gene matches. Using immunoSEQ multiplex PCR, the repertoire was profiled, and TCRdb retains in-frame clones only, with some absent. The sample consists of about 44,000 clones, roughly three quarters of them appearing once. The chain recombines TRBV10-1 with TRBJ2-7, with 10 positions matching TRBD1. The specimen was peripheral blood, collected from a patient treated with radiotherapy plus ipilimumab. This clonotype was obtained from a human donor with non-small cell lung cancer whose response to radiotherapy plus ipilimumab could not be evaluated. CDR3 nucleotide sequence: TGCGCCAGCAGAGCTGGGACAGGGGCCTACGAGCAGTACTTC. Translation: CASRAGTGAYEQYF.